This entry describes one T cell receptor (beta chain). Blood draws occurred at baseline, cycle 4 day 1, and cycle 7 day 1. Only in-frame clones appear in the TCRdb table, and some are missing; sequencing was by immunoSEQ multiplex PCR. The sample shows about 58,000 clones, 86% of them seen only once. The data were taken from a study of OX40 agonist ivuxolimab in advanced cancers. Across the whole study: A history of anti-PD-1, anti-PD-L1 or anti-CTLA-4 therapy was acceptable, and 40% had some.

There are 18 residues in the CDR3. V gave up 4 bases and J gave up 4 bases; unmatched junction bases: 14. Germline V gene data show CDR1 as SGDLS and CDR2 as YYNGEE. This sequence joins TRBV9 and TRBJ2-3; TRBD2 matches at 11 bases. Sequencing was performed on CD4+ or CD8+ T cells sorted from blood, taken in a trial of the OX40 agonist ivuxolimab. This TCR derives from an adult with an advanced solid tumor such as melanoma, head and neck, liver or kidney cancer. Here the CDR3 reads CASSPVSGGAGRADTQYF. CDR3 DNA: TGTGCCAGCAGCCCGGTTAGCGGGGGGGCCGGTAGGGCAGATACGCAGTATTTT.